The clone carrying this T cell receptor beta chain was observed a handful of times. Its antigen remains unidentified. The entry originates in a study of T cell responses to AZD1222 COVID-19 vaccine. General study results and limits: It was only after the peak T cell response that any repertoires were sampled. Spike-wide vaccine-associated CD4 TCRs dominated at 160-218 and 743-854. Mostly white British, mostly female donors; authors suggested clonal diversity may be underestimated.

This CDR3 has 17 residues. The V segment lost 0 bases and the J segment 1 base; nucleotides outside the gene matches: 5. Germline CDR1 reads SGHDT; CDR2 reads YYEEEE. Analysis merged second doses at about 4 or about 12 weeks. The protocol was immunoSEQ multiplex PCR, while the TCRdb copy is restricted to in-frame clones and leaves out a portion. Found here are 150,000 to 200,000 clones, roughly 94% of them singletons; the top ten hold 1.3%. The sequence was obtained from an adult who received the AZD1222 COVID-19 vaccine. The gene calls are TRBV5-6 and TRBJ1-1, with 11 positions matching TRBD1. Specimen: peripheral blood, collected 28 days after the second AZD1222 dose. CDR3 nucleotide sequence: TGTGCCAGCAGCTTGGTGGTAGGGACAGGGGGGAACACTGAAGCTTTCTTT. It codes for CASSLVVGTGGNTEAFF.